Each of the 8 T cell receptor beta chains below was sequenced from the same sample in a study of T cell changes during pregnancy in multiple sclerosis (dated by TCRdb to the late 2010s). The protocol used for the library was the immunoSEQ multiplex PCR assay. The table comes from immuneACCESS by way of TCRdb, which keeps in-frame sequences with V and J called. Part of the clones is missing from these tables; in studies checked, under half for an unresolved V gene and the rest for unknown reasons. The sample yields under 50,000 clones; approximately 94% were counted once. The ten largest clones take up 0.35% of the sample. Material: CD4+ T cells from peripheral blood mononuclear cells, obtained after pregnancy. Source of these receptors: a female donor with multiple sclerosis, enrolled in a pregnancy study.

V is TRBV5-1 and J is TRBJ2-6, with 9 positions matching TRBD1. This CDR3 has 16 residues. Germline V gene lookup returns CDR1 SGHRS and CDR2 YFSETQ. Unmatched junction bases numbered 0, after V lost 0 bases and J lost 2 bases. The CDR3 reads CASSLGQGAGANVLTF. The CDR3 region has the DNA TGCGCCAGCAGCTTGGGACAGGGGGCTGGGGCCAACGTCCTGACTTTC. The full variable domain, with the rest looked up from reference TRBV5-1 and TRBJ2-6, is KAGVTQTPRYLIKTRGQQVTLSCSPISGHRSVSWYQQTPGQGLQFLFEYFSETQRNKGNFPGRFSGRQFSNSRSEMNVSTLELGDSALYLCASSLGQGAGANVLTFGAGSRLTVL.

The rearrangement uses TRBV6-5 and TRBJ2-7; tentatively, D is TRBD1 (6 bases). Germline-derived CDR1 and CDR2 are MNHEY and SVGAGI. Trimming stripped 2 bases from V and 2 bases from J, with 13 bases between. This CDR3 is 15 amino acids long. The CDR3 sequence: CASSYGDTTTYEQYF. The CDR3 DNA reads TGTGCCAGCAGTTACGGGGACACCACAACCTACGAGCAGTACTTC.

The J gene is TRBJ1-5, the V gene TRBV19; TRBD1 matches at 10 bases. Trimming removed 6 bases from V and 9 bases from J; junction bases left unmatched: 11. Per germline, CDR1 LNHDA and CDR2 SQIVND (reference sequence). The CDR3 loop spans 15 amino acids. CDR3 amino acids: CASRKGQGISVPQHF. CDR3 nucleotide sequence: TGTGCCAGTAGGAAGGGACAGGGGATTAGCGTGCCCCAGCATTTT.

This chain connects TRBV4-1 to TRBJ1-6, with unresolved D. CDR3 length: 15 amino acids. V lost 0 bases, J lost 5 bases, and 8 bases lay in between. Germline V gene lookup returns CDR1 MGHRA and CDR2 YSYEKL. Here the CDR3 reads CASSQDWRDNSPLHF. CDR3 in DNA: TGCGCCAGCAGCCAAGATTGGAGGGATAATTCACCCCTCCACTTT.

The chain is built from TRBV5-1 and TRBJ1-1; possibly TRBD1 for D (5 bases). Germline CDR1 is SGHRS and CDR2 is YFSETQ. The CDR3 totals 18 residues. The V gene lost 0 bases and the J gene lost 1 base, with 19 bases spanning the gap. The CDR3 sequence is CASSLAASGGGGNTEAFF. The CDR3 bases are TGCGCCAGCAGCTTGGCCGCCTCCGGCGGGGGTGGGAACACTGAAGCTTTCTTT.

The V call is TRBV5-1, the J call TRBJ1-1, with TRBD1 identical over 10 bases. J lost 5 bases, V lost 7 bases, and 2 bases had no gene match. CDR1 and CDR2 (germline): SGHRS, YFSETQ. The CDR3 length is 12 residues. CDR3 in amino acids: CASWGQGTEAFF. For the CDR3, the DNA is TGCGCCAGCTGGGGACAGGGGACTGAAGCTTTCTTT.

The chain employs TRBV29-1 and TRBJ1-2, with 11 bases lining up with TRBD1. The CDR3 is made up of 14 amino acids. Germline V lookup: CDR1 SQVTM, CDR2 ANQGSEA. V gave up 4 bases and J gave up 4 bases; unmatched junction bases: 5. For the CDR3, the DNA is TGCAGCGTTGTGCCAGGGACAGGGGGCTATGGCTACACCTTC. Residues: CSVVPGTGGYGYTF. The full variable domain, with the rest looked up from reference TRBV29-1 and TRBJ1-2, is SAVISQKPSRDICQRGTSLTIQCQVDSQVTMMFWYRQQPGQSLTLIATANQGSEATYESGFVIDKFPISRPNLTFSTLTVSNMSPEDSSIYLCSVVPGTGGYGYTFGSGTRLTVV.

The chain uses TRBV5-1 and TRBJ1-1; TRBD1 might be the D (6 bases). Germline values: CDR1 SGHRS, CDR2 YFSETQ. The length of the CDR3 is 15 residues. Trimming removed 4 bases from V and 3 bases from J, with 16 bases in between. The CDR3 bases are TGCGCCAGCAGCGGCACCGGGACATCGGACACTGAAGCTTTCTTT. Residues: CASSGTGTSDTEAFF.